The 13 T cell receptor beta chains below all came from one sample that was sequenced in a study of blood T cell repertoires in COVID-19. Clones were sequenced by immunoSEQ multiplex PCR, and TCRdb holds only the in-frame ones, with some missing. The sample consists of 270,000 or so clones, approximately 90% of them appearing once. The specimen was PBMCs or T cells enriched from blood (not recorded which). The origin of the receptors is a middle-aged man who had been exposed to COVID-19.

This clone has just one count. The CDR3 DNA sequence: TGCAGCGTTTCCCCGGGGACAGCTCAAGAGACCCAGTACTTC. It codes for CSVSPGTAQETQYF. The chain links TRBV29-1 to TRBJ2-5; 7 bases align to TRBD1. The CDR3 has 14 amino acids. The V segment lost 5 bases and the J segment 2 bases; nucleotides outside the gene matches: 8. The germline V gene has CDR1 SQVTM and CDR2 ANQGSEA.

J is TRBJ2-2 and V is TRBV3-1 (or the pseudogene TRBV3-2); D possibly corresponds to TRBD1 (5 bases). Germline CDR1 and CDR2: LGHDT and YNNKEL (reference sequence). The CDR3 length is 16 residues. V shed 6 bases and J shed 6 bases, with 20 bases lying between them. CDR3 in amino acids: CASRSRGLPVAGELFF. DNA of the CDR3: TGTGCCAGCAGATCTAGGGGATTACCGGTAGCCGGGGAGCTGTTTTTT.

The CDR3 sequence is CASLMSTEAFF. The CDR3 nucleotides are TGTGCTAGTCTTATGAGCACTGAAGCTTTCTTT. The chain has TRBV12-5 and TRBJ1-1; unclear D gene. V shed 8 bases and J shed 4 bases, with 8 bases lying between them. CDR3 length: 11 residues. Per germline, CDR1 LGHNT and CDR2 FRNRAP.

This clone appeared a single time. The rearrangement joins TRBV11-2 to TRBJ1-2; D is uncertain. Looked up from germline, CDR1 is SGHAT and CDR2 is FQNNGV. The length of the CDR3 is 15 residues. V gave up 4 bases and J gave up 2 bases, with 14 bases separating them. CDR3 in amino acids: CASSSIASGNYGYTF. The CDR3 DNA is TGTGCCAGCAGCTCAATAGCCAGCGGAAACTATGGCTACACCTTC.

This clone has only one observation. The rearrangement links TRBV6-5 to TRBJ2-3; D call uncertain. Trimming removed 5 bases from V and 2 bases from J, with 8 bases in between. Germline V CDR1 and CDR2: MNHEY, SVGAGI. This CDR3 has 13 residues. The CDR3 DNA follows: TGTGCCAGCAGTAGACTTAACACAGATACGCAGTATTTT. Translation: CASSRLNTDTQYF.

V and J are TRBV4-1 and TRBJ2-1, with D perhaps TRBD2 (6 bases). Trimming removed 1 base at V and 9 bases at J, with 25 bases between. This CDR3 has 18 residues. The germline V gene has CDR1 MGHRA and CDR2 YSYEKL. The CDR3 protein is CASSQGSGRGLGNREQFF. CDR3 nucleotides: TGCGCCAGCAGCCAAGGGTCAGGACGGGGACTTGGGAACCGTGAGCAGTTCTTC.

This chain uses TRBV19 with TRBJ2-7, with 7 bases identical to TRBD1. V shed 4 bases and J 2 bases; nucleotides not matched to a gene: 5. The germline V gene has CDR1 LNHDA and CDR2 SQIVND (reference sequence). The CDR3 consists of 14 residues. The CDR3 nucleotides are TGTGCCAGTAGTAGAGGCGACAGGGCCTACGAGCAGTACTTC. Amino acid sequence: CASSRGDRAYEQYF.

The rearrangement uses TRBV27 and TRBJ2-1; D is uncertain. This CDR3 region has 13 residues. V shed 8 bases and J shed 3 bases, with 11 bases lying between them. Germline-derived CDR1 and CDR2 are MNHEY and SMNVEV (reference sequence). This CDR3 is CASGSSGYNEQFF. CDR3 coding DNA: TGTGCCAGCGGTTCCTCGGGCTACAATGAGCAGTTCTTC.

This clone was seen just once. The chain uses TRBV7-2 and TRBJ2-3; TRBD2 is a possible D gene (5 bases). The CDR3 totals 16 residues. Germline CDR1 SGHTA, CDR2 FQGNSA. With 1 base removed from V and 4 bases from J, the gap between germline ends came to 15 bases. The CDR3 loop is CASSLGLAGVADTQYF. The CDR3 nucleotides read TGTGCCAGCAGCTTAGGGCTAGCCGGAGTGGCAGATACGCAGTATTTT.

The rearrangement joins TRBV19 to TRBJ1-2, with 8 positions matching TRBD1. V lost 2 bases and J lost 7; bases outside the gene matches: 15. This CDR3 spans 17 amino acids. The germline V gene encodes CDR1 LNHDA and CDR2 SQIVND (reference sequence). The CDR3 DNA is TGTGCCAGTAGTATACAAAGAGGCGGCAGGGGGCCCTCTGGCTACACCTTC. This encodes CASSIQRGGRGPSGYTF.

The J gene is TRBJ1-1, the V gene TRBV12-2; TRBD1, the table's D call, lacks a check against the DNA. TRBV12-2 is reported as a pseudogene. The CDR3 sequence is 13 residues long. Here the CDR3 reads CASRGRGQTEAFF. DNA for the CDR3: TGTGCAAGTCGCGGCAGGGGGCAAACTGAAGCTTTCTTT.

The chain has TRBV9 and TRBJ2-1; 8 bases map to TRBD2. CDR3 length equals 14 residues. The V gene end was trimmed by 4 bases and the J gene end by 5 bases; junction bases not matched to a gene: 5. Germline V gene data show CDR1 as SGDLS and CDR2 as YYNGEE. Written as DNA, the CDR3 is TGTGCCAGCAGCCTCCGGGGGGGGAACAATGAGCAGTTCTTC. Translating gives CASSLRGGNNEQFF.

This clone was seen once. The chain employs TRBV5-1 and TRBJ2-3; possibly TRBD2 for D (5 bases). CDR1 and CDR2 (germline): SGHRS, YFSETQ. Trimming shortened V by 1 base and J by 0 bases, and 9 bases separated the two germline ends. CDR3 length: 15 amino acids. CDR3 loop: CASSLTGISTDTQYF. Written as DNA, the CDR3 is TGCGCCAGCAGCTTGACGGGGATCAGCACAGATACGCAGTATTTT.